The 17 T cell receptor beta chains below come from one sample, sequenced in a study of blood T cell repertoires in COVID-19 (dated by TCRdb to 2018 to 2020). To prepare the library, the immunoSEQ multiplex PCR assay was applied. The clones in this table, taken by TCRdb from immuneACCESS, are in-frame only. Not every clone is retained; where verified, under half of the shortfall comes from an unresolved V gene, and the cause of the rest is unknown. Present in this sample are approximately 100,000 clones, approximately 85% of which were seen just once. Together, the top ten hold about 5% of the sample. Sequencing was done on a sample of peripheral blood. The origin of the receptors is a man aged 55 to 70 with acute or convalescent COVID-19.

The rearrangement uses TRBV19 and TRBJ2-1, with 10 bases fitting TRBD2. The CDR3 loop spans 13 amino acids. CDR1 and CDR2 from the germline V gene are LNHDA and SQIVND (reference sequence). The V segment lost 7 bases and the J segment 15 bases; nucleotides outside the gene matches: 12. Here the CDR3 DNA reads TGTGCCAGTATAAGTGCTAGCGGGAGAGGTTGGTTCTTC. Amino acids: CASISASGRGWFF.

The chain's CDR3 is CASSQDLIRVFNSYNEQFF. Written as DNA, the CDR3 is TGCGCCAGCAGCCAAGATCTCATCCGGGTCTTCAACTCCTACAATGAGCAGTTCTTC. This chain uses TRBV4-3 with TRBJ2-1; D is undetermined. Deletions cut 0 bases from V and 0 bases from J, with 18 bases between. Germline-derived CDR1 and CDR2 are LGHNA and YSLEER. The CDR3 contains 19 residues.

The chain carries TRBV5-5 and TRBJ2-6, with TRBD1 matching over 8 bases. Germline values: CDR1 SGHKS, CDR2 YYEKEE (reference sequence). The length of the CDR3 is 16 residues. V trimming: 3 bases; J trimming: 3 bases; junction bases outside the gene matches: 5. CDR3 in amino acids: CASSSQGAGGANVLTF. DNA for the CDR3: TGTGCCAGCAGCTCCCAGGGGGCTGGTGGGGCCAACGTCCTGACTTTC.

The chain combines TRBV15 with TRBJ2-7; 7 bases fit TRBD1. Germline CDR1 and CDR2: LNHNV and YYDKDF (reference sequence). With V trimmed by 2 bases and J by 0 bases, 10 bases remained unmatched. The CDR3 totals 17 residues. The CDR3 coding sequence is TGTGCCACCAGCAGAAAAGGGACAGCCTCGAGCTCCTACGAGCAGTACTTC. This codes for CATSRKGTASSSYEQYF.

The V call is TRBV12-3 or TRBV12-4, the J call TRBJ2-1, with D perhaps TRBD2 (5 bases). The CDR3 has 11 amino acids. V was cut by 5 bases and J by 9 bases, with 8 bases left in between. CDR3 protein: CASSMSGEQFF. CDR3 in DNA: TGTGCCAGCAGTATGAGCGGTGAGCAGTTCTTC.

This clone was recorded once. The J gene is TRBJ2-1, the V gene TRBV29-1; D gene ambiguous. This CDR3 spans 11 amino acids. Deletions cut 4 bases from V and 4 bases from J, with 5 bases between. Germline-derived CDR1 and CDR2 are SQVTM and ANQGSEA. CDR3 bases: TGCAGCGTTGGGAGTTACAATGAGCAGTTCTTC. This sequence encodes CSVGSYNEQFF.

The chain joins TRBV5-1 to TRBJ2-3; the match to TRBD2 covers 10 bases. V lost 0 bases, J lost 4 bases, and 17 bases stayed unmatched. CDR3 length equals 20 residues. Looked up from germline, CDR1 is SGHRS and CDR2 is YFSETQ. CDR3 in DNA: TGCGCCAGCAGCTTGGCAAGGGTTCGCCCCGGACTAGCGGTGTCAGATACGCAGTATTTT. This encodes CASSLARVRPGLAVSDTQYF. Full variable domain (outside the CDR3, taken from reference TRBV5-1 and TRBJ2-3): KAGVTQTPRYLIKTRGQQVTLSCSPISGHRSVSWYQQTPGQGLQFLFEYFSETQRNKGNFPGRFSGRQFSNSRSEMNVSTLELGDSALYLCASSLARVRPGLAVSDTQYFGPGTRLTVL.

The chain has TRBV24-1 and TRBJ2-6, with D unclear. The CDR3 has 16 residues. V gave up 4 bases and J gave up 4 bases, with 13 bases separating them. Germline V gene sequence: CDR1 KGHDR, CDR2 SFDVKD. The CDR3 region is CATSDTTKAGANVLTF. CDR3 in DNA: TGTGCCACCAGTGACACCACTAAGGCGGGGGCCAACGTCCTGACTTTC.

This clone was seen more than once but under ten times. The chain couples TRBV3-1 (or the pseudogene TRBV3-2) to TRBJ1-6; 8 bases align to TRBD1. J lost 7 bases, V lost 1 base, and 6 bases had no gene match. This CDR3 has 16 residues. The V gene's germline CDR1 is LGHDT and CDR2 YNNKEL (reference sequence). In nucleotides, the CDR3 is TGTGCCAGCAGCCAAGCTGCAGGGGGCGGCAATTCACCCCTCCACTTT. Translation: CASSQAAGGGNSPLHF.

The chain recombines TRBV4-3 with TRBJ2-1; D perhaps matches TRBD1 (6 bases). Trimming pared 3 bases from V and 9 bases from J, leaving 12 bases between. This CDR3 has 13 residues. Per germline, CDR1 LGHNA and CDR2 YSLEER. For the CDR3, the DNA is TGCGCCAGCAGCCATGGAGGACAGAGTGAGCAGTTCTTC. Encoded protein: CASSHGGQSEQFF.

This clone has only one observation. V and J are TRBV3-1 (or the pseudogene TRBV3-2) and TRBJ1-4; possible D gene TRBD1, 5 bases. Trimming removed 0 bases from V and 11 bases from J, with 10 bases in between. From germline, CDR1 is LGHDT and CDR2 YNNKEL (reference sequence). CDR3 size: 13 residues. For the CDR3, the DNA is TGTGCCAGCAGCCAAGATTTGGGGCACAAACTGTTTTTT. Amino acid sequence: CASSQDLGHKLFF.

V usage is TRBV28 and J usage is TRBJ2-1; D is perhaps TRBD2 (6 bases). The V and J ends lost 9 bases and 7 bases respectively, with 19 bases between them. The CDR3 runs to 14 residues. CDR1 and CDR2 from the germline V gene are MDHEN and SYDVKM. The CDR3 DNA reads as TGTGCCAGTCGCCCGCCGGGAGTGACGAATGAGCAGTTCTTC. Protein product: CASRPPGVTNEQFF.

The V gene is TRBV2, the J gene TRBJ2-3; 10 bases map to TRBD2. Germline V lookup: CDR1 SNHLY, CDR2 FYNNEI. Losses at the gene ends were 10 bases for V and 1 base for J; bases not matched to a gene: 8. CDR3 length: 15 amino acids. The CDR3 DNA is TGTGCCACCAATCGAGCGGGGGGGCGCACAGATACGCAGTATTTT. Protein sequence: CATNRAGGRTDTQYF.

The J gene is TRBJ1-3, the V gene TRBV10-2; D is perhaps TRBD1 (6 bases). The V gene lost 8 bases and the J gene lost 0 bases, with 17 bases spanning the gap. CDR3 length: 16 residues. Germline V gives CDR1 WSHSY, CDR2 SAAADI. CDR3 sequence (DNA): TGCGCCAGCGGACCACAACAAGGGGGCTCTGGAAACACCATATATTTT. The encoded protein is CASGPQQGGSGNTIYF.

J is TRBJ1-2 and V is TRBV9; D remains ambiguous. This CDR3 comprises 12 residues. The V and J ends lost 0 bases and 6 bases respectively, with 6 bases between them. The germline CDR1 and CDR2 sequences are SGDLS and YYNGEE. The CDR3 bases are TGTGCCAGCAGCGTAGACACAGATGGCTACACCTTC. Translating gives CASSVDTDGYTF.

The CDR3 DNA reads as TGTGCCAGCAGTTTCTACAGCATCTATGGCTACACCTTC. Translated, it gives CASSFYSIYGYTF. The V gene is TRBV12-3 or TRBV12-4, the J gene TRBJ1-2, with unresolved D. The CDR3 covers 13 residues. V lost 3 bases to trimming and J lost 4 bases, with 9 bases between them.

This chain connects TRBV19 to TRBJ1-6; maybe TRBD1 (6 bases). Germline-derived CDR1 and CDR2 are LNHDA and SQIVND (reference sequence). Deletions cut 5 bases from V and 1 base from J, with 9 bases between. The length of the CDR3 is 15 residues. CDR3 region: CASSGGFSYNSPLHF. The CDR3 region has the DNA TGTGCCAGTAGTGGGGGCTTTTCCTATAATTCACCCCTCCACTTT.